The TCR beta chain under discussion was sequenced for a study of CXCR3-negative and CXCR3-positive naive CD8 T cells. Definition of naive CD8+ T cells rested on a CD45RO-CCR7+CD27+CD95- profile. This clonotype is called medium-sized based on its frequency. The libraries of TRB cDNA were prepared using 5' RACE with UMI labels. Each CDR3 protein gets one entry in TCRdb, which reprocessed the 5' RACE reads and gives no DNA. The sample includes under 8,000 distinct CDR3 sequences. This CDR3 is built from 14 residues. The germline gives CDR1 SQVTM, CDR2 ANQGSEA. The chain employs TRBV29-1 and TRBJ1-1; lacking DNA, the TRBD1 call made by TCRdb goes unchecked. The source is a human donor in good health. Some clones in this sample may be carry-over from other donors' samples. Sample: naive CXCR3- CD8+ T cells from blood. The subset here: CD45RO-CCR7+CD27+CD95- naive CD8+ T cells lacking CXCR3 (TNR3-). The CDR3 sequence: CSVAITGQNTEAFF.